The 30 T cell receptor beta chains given below trace back to one sample, sequenced in a study of T cells after somatic rescue of genetic block. Sequenced by immunoSEQ multiplex PCR; TCRdb stores in-frame clones only, minus some. The sample records more than 9,500 clones, under 85% being singletons. Sequencing input: peripheral blood mononuclear cells (PBMCs). The receptors were sampled from a boy between 10 and 17 years old.

The chain joins TRBV9 to TRBJ2-7, with 9 nucleotides matching TRBD2. J gave up 3 bases and V 4 bases, and 11 bases lay outside the gene matches. This CDR3 has 16 residues. Germline CDR1 is SGDLS and CDR2 is YYNGEE. In DNA form, the CDR3 reads TGTGCCAGCAGCCCGCGGGAGGGCGGTGGGGGCTACGAGCAGTACTTC. As protein: CASSPREGGGGYEQYF.

This chain connects TRBV18 to TRBJ1-5; D is ambiguous. This CDR3 is 15 amino acids long. Looked up from germline, CDR1 is KGHSH and CDR2 is LQKENI. Trimming stripped 3 bases from V and 3 bases from J, with 12 bases between. The CDR3 sequence is CASSPPGGVNQPQHF. CDR3 coding DNA: TGTGCCAGCTCACCTCCAGGTGGGGTCAATCAGCCCCAGCATTTT. Filled out from reference TRBV18 and TRBJ1-5, the complete variable domain reads NAGVMQNPRHLVRRRGQEARLRCSPMKGHSHVYWYRQLPEEGLKFMVYLQKENIIDESGMPKERFSAEFPKEGPSILRIQQVVRGDSAAYFCASSPPGGVNQPQHFGDGTRLSIL.

The rearrangement joins TRBV27 to TRBJ1-4; TRBD1 might be the D (5 bases). The V gene lost 2 bases and the J gene lost 2 bases, with 9 bases spanning the gap. This CDR3 has 15 amino acids. CDR1 and CDR2 from the germline V gene are MNHEY and SMNVEV (reference sequence). As DNA, the CDR3 is TGTGCCAGCAGTTTAGGGGGGACTACTAATGAAAAACTGTTTTTT. Its translation is CASSLGGTTNEKLFF.

A note on this clone: Other DNA sequences in the same sample also yield this CDR3. The chain couples TRBV19 to TRBJ1-2, with a possible D match to TRBD1 (6 bases). CDR3 size: 14 residues. The V end lost 1 base, the J end lost 2 bases, and 8 bases lay between the germline ends. Per germline, CDR1 LNHDA and CDR2 SQIVND (reference sequence). CDR3 DNA: TGTGCCAGTAGTATAGGTACAGGGAACTATGGCTACACCTTC. As protein: CASSIGTGNYGYTF.

This sequence joins TRBV5-1 and TRBJ1-4; 8 bases align to TRBD1. This CDR3 comprises 16 residues. Germline CDR1 and CDR2: SGHRS and YFSETQ. V was clipped by 4 bases and J by 0 bases; unmatched bases: 5. The CDR3, as DNA: TGCGCCAGCAGCAGGGACAGGAGTGCAACTAATGAAAAACTGTTTTTT. It translates to CASSRDRSATNEKLFF.

V and J are TRBV7-8 and TRBJ2-3; 7 bases fit TRBD1. The CDR3 contains 15 residues. Germline V gene lookup returns CDR1 SGHVS and CDR2 FQNEAQ. The junction had 5 bases not matched to a gene; V was cut back by 3 bases and J by 2 bases. The CDR3 bases are TGTGCCAGCAGCTTGGGACAGACTTCCACAGATACGCAGTATTTT. Encoded protein: CASSLGQTSTDTQYF.

The J gene is TRBJ2-7, the V gene TRBV27, with 11 bases fitting TRBD2. Germline CDR1 MNHEY, CDR2 SMNVEV (reference sequence). The trim removed 5 bases at V and 3 bases at J, leaving 6 bases unmatched. The CDR3 sequence is 15 residues long. The CDR3 nucleotides read TGTGCCAGCAGTAATAGCGGGAGGGCAAACTACGAGCAGTACTTC. This codes for CASSNSGRANYEQYF.

CDR3: CASSPGTGGWGETQYF. As DNA, the CDR3 is TGTGCCAGCAGTCCCGGGACAGGGGGCTGGGGGGAGACCCAGTACTTC. The rearrangement uses TRBV27 and TRBJ2-5; 12 nucleotides agree with TRBD1. CDR1 is MNHEY and CDR2 is SMNVEV in the germline V gene (reference sequence). Trimming cost V 5 bases and J 5 bases; bases outside gene matches: 9. The CDR3 has 16 amino acids.

The chain uses TRBV6-1 and TRBJ2-1; D not certain. The CDR3 loop spans 13 amino acids. CDR1 MNHNS and CDR2 SASEGT come from the germline V gene. Between the trimmed V and J ends, which lost 7 bases and 2 bases, there was a span of 9 bases. CDR3 sequence reads: CASTGFPYNEQFF. In nucleotides, the CDR3 is TGTGCCAGCACGGGCTTCCCCTACAATGAGCAGTTCTTC.

The chain uses TRBV5-6 and TRBJ2-3; 10 positions match TRBD1. This CDR3 has 15 residues. The germline gives CDR1 SGHDT, CDR2 YYEEEE. Trimming took 4 bases from V and 3 from J; bases not matched to a gene: 5. CDR3: CASSPRTGGTDTQYF. CDR3 coding DNA: TGTGCCAGCAGCCCTCGGACAGGGGGTACAGATACGCAGTATTTT.

J is TRBJ1-1 and V is TRBV7-3; TRBD1 is a possible D gene (5 bases). The V and J ends lost 3 bases and 5 bases respectively, with 13 bases between them. The CDR3 runs 14 residues. Germline CDR1 is SGHTA and CDR2 is FQGTGA. The CDR3 DNA sequence: TGTGCCAGCAGCTTGACGGGGGTAATGACTGAAGCTTTCTTT. It specifies CASSLTGVMTEAFF. Combining the CDR3 with reference TRBV7-3 and TRBJ1-1 gives the whole variable domain GAGVSQTPSNKVTEKGKYVELRCDPISGHTALYWYRQSLGQGPEFLIYFQGTGAADDSGLPNDRFFAVRPEGSVSTLKIQRTERGDSAVYLCASSLTGVMTEAFFGQGTRLTVV.

The chain uses TRBV30 and TRBJ2-3; TRBD1 is a possible D gene (5 bases). The CDR3 length is 14 residues. Germline CDR1 is GTSNPN and CDR2 is SVGIG (reference sequence). Trimming removed 2 bases at V and 5 bases at J, with 14 bases between. CDR3 DNA: TGTGCCTGGAGTAGCTTAGGGGCCGGAGATACGCAGTATTTT. This gives the protein CAWSSLGAGDTQYF.

The genes are TRBV7-3 and TRBJ2-2, with TRBD2 identical over 10 bases. This CDR3 is built from 17 residues. The V gene's germline CDR1 is SGHTA and CDR2 FQGTGA. After removal of 1 base from V and 6 bases from J, the junction contained 8 bases not matched to a gene. The chain's CDR3 is CASSLMGLAGVSGELFF. The CDR3 nucleotides read TGTGCCAGCAGCTTAATGGGGCTAGCGGGGGTGTCCGGGGAGCTGTTTTTT.

The CDR3 sequence: CASSVGQLAGGEAYEQYF. The CDR3 bases are TGTGCCAGCAGTGTGGGACAATTAGCGGGAGGTGAGGCCTACGAGCAGTACTTC. The V call is TRBV6-1, the J call TRBJ2-7; 10 nucleotides match TRBD2. V dropped 4 bases and J dropped 2; count of bases not matched to a gene: 14. The CDR3 covers 18 residues. Germline-derived CDR1 and CDR2 are MNHNS and SASEGT.

The rearrangement uses TRBV29-1 and TRBJ2-7; 7 positions agree with TRBD1. The CDR3 has 11 residues. Germline V gene data show CDR1 as SQVTM and CDR2 as ANQGSEA. The V gene end was trimmed by 6 bases and the J gene end by 3 bases; junction bases not matched to a gene: 2. The CDR3 bases are TGCAGCGTCGGGACAGTCTACGAGCAGTACTTC. As protein: CSVGTVYEQYF.

V is TRBV14 and J is TRBJ2-5; TRBD2 aligns across 14 bases. J gave up 6 bases and V 1 base, and 4 bases lay outside the gene matches. This CDR3 contains 16 residues. Germline CDR1 and CDR2: SGHDN and FVKESK. CDR3 in amino acids: CASSQGLAGGRKTQYF. The CDR3, as DNA: TGTGCCAGCAGCCAAGGACTAGCGGGGGGGCGGAAGACCCAGTACTTC.

This chain uses TRBV28 with TRBJ2-5, with D hard to call. Per the germline V gene, CDR1 is MDHEN and CDR2 is SYDVKM. CDR3 size: 13 residues. V lost 4 bases and J 1 base, leaving 7 bases between the germline ends. The CDR3: CASSSEPQETQYF. As DNA, the CDR3 is TGTGCCAGCAGTTCCGAACCCCAAGAGACCCAGTACTTC.

This rearrangement joins TRBV18 to TRBJ2-5, with D possibly TRBD2 on 5 matching bases. The germline V and J ends were trimmed by 3 bases and 3 bases, with 17 bases remaining between them. Germline V CDR1 and CDR2: KGHSH, LQKENI. CDR3 size: 16 residues. In nucleotides, the CDR3 is TGTGCCAGCTCACCTGGACTCGTGCAGCGGAAAGAGACCCAGTACTTC. Residues: CASSPGLVQRKETQYF.

The rearrangement joins TRBV6-5 to TRBJ2-7; unclear D gene. Trimming took 2 bases from V and 2 from J, leaving 4 bases between them. The CDR3 is 12 amino acids. Germline lookup yields CDR1 MNHEY and CDR2 SVGAGI. The DNA for the CDR3 is TGTGCCAGCAGTTACGGACCCTACGAGCAGTACTTC. Translating gives CASSYGPYEQYF.

This sequence joins TRBV5-1 and TRBJ2-5; TRBD1 matches 10 bases. The last part of the DNA fits TRBJ2-7 better; the J call may be wrong. Germline CDR1 and CDR2: SGHRS and YFSETQ. This CDR3 has 14 amino acids. The CDR3 DNA reads as TGCGCCAGCAGCTCGACAGGGGGCGTGTACGAGCAGTACTTC. Its translation is CASSSTGGVYEQYF.

The chain combines TRBV7-9 with TRBJ1-2; possibly TRBD1 for D (6 bases). The CDR3 totals 14 residues. V was trimmed by 0 bases and J by 8 bases, leaving 13 bases between them. Germline CDR1 is SEHNR and CDR2 is FQNEAQ (reference sequence). The CDR3 loop reads CASSLAWTEEGYTF. The CDR3, as DNA: TGTGCCAGCAGCTTAGCCTGGACAGAAGAGGGCTACACCTTC.

This sequence joins TRBV7-8 and TRBJ1-5; no firm D call. The V end lost 5 bases, the J end lost 2 bases, and 25 bases lay between the germline ends. CDR3 length equals 19 residues. Per the germline V gene, CDR1 is SGHVS and CDR2 is FQNEAQ. CDR3: CASSPMWALPSLGNQPQHF. The CDR3 DNA reads as TGTGCCAGCAGCCCCATGTGGGCGCTCCCTTCCCTCGGCAATCAGCCCCAGCATTTT.

In its sample, this clone was seen a few times. This chain joins TRBV6-6 and TRBJ2-7; D is perhaps TRBD1 (6 bases). This CDR3 is built from 13 residues. Trimming removed 6 bases at V and 5 bases at J, with 14 bases between. Germline assignment: CDR1 MNHNY and CDR2 SVGAGI (reference sequence). The DNA of the CDR3 is TGTGCCAGCAGGCCCTACAGGGAACACGAGCAGTACTTC. Amino acids: CASRPYREHEQYF.

The chain links TRBV7-9 to TRBJ1-1; 10 bases line up with TRBD1. Germline V gives CDR1 SEHNR, CDR2 FQNEAQ (reference sequence). The trim removed 3 bases at V and 1 base at J, leaving 5 bases unmatched. The CDR3 sequence is 16 residues long. CDR3 protein: CASSFRQGAPNTEAFF. The CDR3 DNA is TGTGCCAGCAGCTTTAGACAGGGGGCCCCGAACACTGAAGCTTTCTTT. Combining the CDR3 with reference TRBV7-9 and TRBJ1-1 gives the whole variable domain DTGVSQNPRHKITKRGQNVTFRCDPISEHNRLYWYRQTLGQGPEFLTYFQNEAQLEKSRLLSDRFSAERPKGSFSTLEIQRTEQGDSAMYLCASSFRQGAPNTEAFFGQGTRLTVV.

The chain is built from TRBV5-8 and TRBJ2-7, with D hard to call. The CDR3 is 11 residues long. The V end lost 0 bases, the J end lost 4 bases, and 2 bases lay between the germline ends. Germline V lookup: CDR1 SGHTS, CDR2 YDEGEE. The CDR3 loop is CASSLVYEQYF. CDR3 DNA sequence: TGTGCCAGCAGCTTGGTGTACGAGCAGTACTTC.

The V and J genes are TRBV14 and TRBJ1-2; unclear D gene. V was clipped by 4 bases and J by 3 bases, with 15 bases between them. CDR1 and CDR2 (germline): SGHDN, FVKESK. The CDR3 has 15 residues. The CDR3 sequence: CASSRHSYPDYGYTF. CDR3 bases: TGTGCCAGCAGCCGCCACTCGTACCCAGACTATGGCTACACCTTC. Filled out from reference TRBV14 and TRBJ1-2, the complete variable domain reads EAGVTQFPSHSVIEKGQTVTLRCDPISGHDNLYWYRRVMGKEIKFLLHFVKESKQDESGMPNNRFLAERTGGTYSTLKVQPAELEDSGVYFCASSRHSYPDYGYTFGSGTRLTVV.

This rearrangement joins TRBV6-6 to TRBJ2-7; 9 bases match TRBD1. The CDR3 sequence is 15 residues long. With 0 bases clipped from V and 4 bases from J, the junction kept 4 bases outside the gene matches. From germline, CDR1 is MNHNY and CDR2 SVGAGI (reference sequence). This chain's CDR3 is CASSYSDRGKYEQYF. In DNA form, the CDR3 reads TGTGCCAGCAGTTACTCGGACAGGGGAAAATACGAGCAGTACTTC.

This clone has only a few counts. The J gene is TRBJ2-5, the V gene TRBV9; TRBD2 aligns across 7 bases. Trimming at V came to 0 bases and at J to 4 bases, leaving 9 bases not matched to a gene. The CDR3 totals 16 residues. Per the germline V gene, CDR1 is SGDLS and CDR2 is YYNGEE. The CDR3 coding sequence is TGTGCCAGCAGCGTAGCTATTACGGGAGGAGGAGAGACCCAGTACTTC. Protein: CASSVAITGGGETQYF.

This clone was detected once. The CDR3 region is CASSPPNLRQREQYF. The CDR3 bases are TGTGCCAGCTCACCACCGAATCTTCGACAGCGCGAGCAGTACTTC. This sequence joins TRBV18 and TRBJ2-7, with D maybe TRBD1 (5 bases). V was shortened by 0 bases and J by 6 bases, with 15 bases between the two germline ends. The V gene's germline CDR1 is KGHSH and CDR2 LQKENI. The CDR3 consists of 15 residues.

The V gene is TRBV6-5, the J gene TRBJ2-3; maybe TRBD1 (6 bases). V lost 2 bases and J 2 bases, leaving 14 bases between the germline ends. The CDR3 loop spans 16 amino acids. Germline loops: CDR1 MNHEY, CDR2 SVGAGI. The CDR3 sequence: CASSYHATGSTDTQYF. CDR3 nucleotide sequence: TGTGCCAGCAGTTACCACGCGACAGGATCCACAGATACGCAGTATTTT.